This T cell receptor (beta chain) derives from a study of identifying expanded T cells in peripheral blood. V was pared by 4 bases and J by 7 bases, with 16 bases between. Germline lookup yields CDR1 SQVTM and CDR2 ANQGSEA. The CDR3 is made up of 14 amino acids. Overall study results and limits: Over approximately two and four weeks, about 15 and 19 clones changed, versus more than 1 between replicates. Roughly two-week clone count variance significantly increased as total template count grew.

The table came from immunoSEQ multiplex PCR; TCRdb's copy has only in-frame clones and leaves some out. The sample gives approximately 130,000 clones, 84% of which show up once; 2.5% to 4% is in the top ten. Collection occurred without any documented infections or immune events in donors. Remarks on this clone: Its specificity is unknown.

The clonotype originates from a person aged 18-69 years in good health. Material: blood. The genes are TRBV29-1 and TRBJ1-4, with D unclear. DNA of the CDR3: TGCAGCGTTGTTTTTGGGGAGGTTGGTGAAAAACTGTTTTTT. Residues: CSVVFGEVGEKLFF.